The 7 T cell receptor beta chains listed next were all sequenced from one sample in a study of blood T cells in healthy people across ages. Sample-barcoded 5' priming and a J-beta primer mix drove a second PCR of about 6 to 12 cycles. From the 5' RACE reads, TCRdb called clonotypes with MiXCR, one entry per CDR3 protein. The sample yields around 1,800,000 distinct CDR3 sequences, 30% to 40% seen once. The sequenced material came from blood. The receptors here all came from a human donor in good health.

This clonotype was found a few times. This chain uses TRBV20-1 with TRBJ2-3, with unresolved D. The CDR3 is made up of 12 amino acids. Germline V gene data show CDR1 as DFQATT and CDR2 as SNEGSKA (reference sequence). V lost 6 bases, J lost 1 base, and 8 bases lay in between. CDR3 bases: TGCAGTGCCGAGCCAGGCACAGATACGCAGTATTTT. This codes for CSAEPGTDTQYF.

The chain recombines TRBV7-2 with TRBJ2-5; no clear D. Per germline, CDR1 SGHTA and CDR2 FQGNSA. This CDR3 region has 14 residues. V shed 5 bases and J shed 4 bases, with 14 bases lying between them. The CDR3 bases are TGTGCCAGCAGCGCGCTCTCCAGCCTAGAGACCCAGTACTTC. Translation: CASSALSSLETQYF. Variable domain in full (rest from reference TRBV7-2 and TRBJ2-5): GAGVSQSPSNKVTEKGKDVELRCDPISGHTALYWYRQSLGQGLEFLIYFQGNSAPDKSGLPSDRFSAERTGGSVSTLTIQRTQQEDSAVYLCASSALSSLETQYFGPGTRLLVL.

This clonotype has a handful of counts. CDR3 sequence: CATTGWGGIAEAFF. For the CDR3, the DNA is TGTGCCACCACGGGATGGGGGGGCATCGCTGAAGCTTTCTTT. V and J are TRBV6-2 or TRBV6-3 and TRBJ1-1, with a weak D call TRBD1 (6 bases). There are 14 residues in the CDR3. Trimming took off 10 bases at V and 6 bases at J, with 21 bases between the two ends. CDR1 and CDR2 (germline): MNHEY, SVGEGT.

V is TRBV11-2 and J is TRBJ2-7, with D uncertain. Germline V lookup: CDR1 SGHAT, CDR2 FQNNGV. The CDR3 loop spans 13 amino acids. V was trimmed by 0 bases and J by 2 bases, leaving 5 bases between them. CDR3 amino acids: CASSLERPYEQYF. As DNA, the CDR3 is TGTGCCAGCAGCTTAGAGAGGCCCTACGAGCAGTACTTC.

This rearrangement joins TRBV24-1 to TRBJ1-2, with D perhaps matching TRBD1 (6 bases). CDR1 KGHDR and CDR2 SFDVKD come from the germline V gene. Trimming took 6 bases from V and 3 from J, leaving 28 bases between them. The CDR3 contains 19 residues. In DNA, the CDR3 is TGTGCCACCAGTCTGGGGGGCTCTTACCCCCTCGACGGAGACTATGGCTACACCTTC. It codes for CATSLGGSYPLDGDYGYTF.

V and J are TRBV2 and TRBJ1-4; perhaps TRBD1 as D (6 bases). The CDR3 is made up of 15 amino acids. Trimming left V 0 bases short and J 6 bases short, with 11 bases between. CDR1 SNHLY and CDR2 FYNNEI come from the germline V gene. This CDR3 reads CASSEAGQGYEKLFF. The CDR3 DNA reads TGTGCCAGCAGTGAAGCTGGGCAGGGGTATGAAAAACTGTTTTTT. The full variable domain, rest sourced from reference TRBV2 and TRBJ1-4, is EPEVTQTPSHQVTQMGQEVILRCVPISNHLYFYWYRQILGQKVEFLVSFYNNEISEKSEIFDDQFSVERPDGSNFTLKIRSTKLEDSAMYFCASSEAGQGYEKLFFGSGTQLSVL.

V is TRBV12-3 or TRBV12-4 and J is TRBJ1-4; TRBD1 agrees at 9 bases. The V gene end was trimmed by 5 bases and the J gene end by 10 bases; junction bases not matched to a gene: 14. The CDR3 is 16 residues long. The CDR3 nucleotides read TGTGCCAGCAGTCCCTCTGGGGGACAGGGCAGGGTAAAACTGTTTTTT. Translating it yields CASSPSGGQGRVKLFF.